This passage covers 23 T cell receptor beta chains from one sample sequenced in a study of cytomegalovirus exposure and HLA in healthy donors. Primers: 60 Vbeta forward and 13 Jbeta reverse. The method was immunoSEQ multiplex PCR; TCRdb's version includes in-frame clones alone and lacks a portion of them. In the table there are 95,000 to 150,000 clones, approximately 80% of which are singletons. Sample: PBMCs. The receptor set was obtained from a man aged 18 to 29 in good health and CMV-seropositive.

The chain carries TRBV30 and TRBJ2-7; 7 bases map to TRBD2. The CDR3 runs to 15 residues. Unmatched junction bases numbered 13, after V lost 4 bases and J lost 4 bases. Germline lookup yields CDR1 GTSNPN and CDR2 SVGIG (reference sequence). CDR3 residues: CAWIPSGTLHYEQYF. CDR3 nucleotide sequence: TGTGCCTGGATTCCCAGCGGGACCCTCCATTACGAGCAGTACTTC.

On this clone itself: A much larger clone lies a single base off, so this may be a read error. The gene calls are TRBV11-2 and TRBJ1-2, with 10 bases matching TRBD1. The CDR3 sequence is 14 residues long. J was trimmed by 2 bases and V by 5 bases; bases with no gene match: 2. Germline CDR1 SGHAT, CDR2 FQNNGV. CDR3 sequence reads: CASSPGQGNYGYTF. The CDR3 coding sequence is TGTGCCAGCAGCCCGGGACAGGGGAACTATGGCTACACCTTC.

This clone was observed a single time. The chain links TRBV10-1 to TRBJ1-1; the match to TRBD1 covers 7 bases. Germline CDR1 is WNHNN and CDR2 is SYGVQD (reference sequence). The CDR3 sequence is 16 residues long. J lost 2 bases, V lost 6 bases, and 12 bases had no gene match. CDR3 sequence reads: CASSEYRGPTNTEAFF. CDR3 coding DNA: TGCGCCAGCAGCGAATACAGGGGACCAACAAACACTGAAGCTTTCTTT.

The genes are TRBV10-1 and TRBJ2-3; 10 bases map to TRBD2. CDR3 size: 16 residues. Germline V gives CDR1 WNHNN, CDR2 SYGVQD (reference sequence). V shed 5 bases and J 2 bases; nucleotides not matched to a gene: 7. The CDR3 region has the DNA TGCGCCAGCAGTCTTGGACTAGCGGCCCTCACAGATACGCAGTATTTT. Protein: CASSLGLAALTDTQYF.

The rearrangement links TRBV29-1 to TRBJ1-4; 7 bases line up with TRBD1. Germline V gene lookup returns CDR1 SQVTM and CDR2 ANQGSEA. This CDR3 has 14 residues. With V trimmed by 6 bases and J by 3 bases, 7 bases remained unmatched. In nucleotides, the CDR3 is TGCAGCGTGGGGGACGGGACAGCTAATGAAAAACTGTTTTTT. This codes for CSVGDGTANEKLFF.

This sequence joins TRBV27 and TRBJ2-3, with a weak D call TRBD2 (6 bases). This CDR3 comprises 15 residues. V was trimmed by 2 bases and J by 6 bases, leaving 15 bases between them. Germline CDR1 is MNHEY and CDR2 is SMNVEV (reference sequence). The CDR3 protein is CASSLGLATADTQYF. CDR3 in DNA: TGTGCCAGCAGTTTAGGGCTAGCGACTGCCGATACGCAGTATTTT.

The chain employs TRBV12-5 and TRBJ2-1; 9 bases are shared with TRBD2. The J segment lost 3 bases and the V segment lost 0 bases, leaving 3 bases of the junction unmatched. Per the germline V gene, CDR1 is LGHNT and CDR2 is FRNRAP. The CDR3 is made up of 16 amino acids. The CDR3 sequence: CASGLVLAGLYNEQFF. DNA of the CDR3: TGTGCTAGTGGTTTGGTTCTAGCGGGACTCTACAATGAGCAGTTCTTC.

This clone has a handful of counts. The V and J genes are TRBV11-2 and TRBJ1-1; D perhaps matches TRBD1 (5 bases). Trimming removed 6 bases from V and 1 base from J, with 9 bases in between. The CDR3 is made up of 13 amino acids. In germline, CDR1 is SGHAT, CDR2 FQNNGV. This CDR3 is CASSRQKNTEAFF. The CDR3, as DNA: TGTGCCAGCAGTCGACAGAAGAACACTGAAGCTTTCTTT. Using reference TRBV11-2 and TRBJ1-1 for the parts outside the CDR3, the full variable domain is EAGVAQSPRYKIIEKRQSVAFWCNPISGHATLYWYQQILGQGPKLLIQFQNNGVVDDSQLPKDRFSAERLKGVDSTLKIQPAKLEDSAVYLCASSRQKNTEAFFGQGTRLTVV.

This chain connects TRBV25-1 to TRBJ1-2; possibly TRBD1 for D (5 bases). The CDR3 length is 15 residues. Germline V CDR1 and CDR2: MGHDK, SYGVNS. Trimming removed 5 bases from V and 0 bases from J, with 13 bases in between. The CDR3 sequence is CASSPWGGANYGYTF. The CDR3 bases are TGTGCCAGCAGTCCCTGGGGGGGGGCTAACTATGGCTACACCTTC.

The chain has TRBV15 and TRBJ1-5; 9 nucleotides agree with TRBD1. The germline CDR1 and CDR2 sequences are LNHNV and YYDKDF (reference sequence). This CDR3 spans 14 amino acids. J was trimmed by 3 bases and V by 5 bases; bases with no gene match: 2. CDR3 residues: CATSRDRVNQPQHF. The DNA for the CDR3 is TGTGCCACCAGCCGGGACAGGGTCAATCAGCCCCAGCATTTT.

The chain has TRBV7-9 and TRBJ2-1; D remains ambiguous. Trimming took off 5 bases at V and 1 base at J, with 12 bases between the two ends. CDR1 is SEHNR, CDR2 FQNEAQ, per germline (reference sequence). This CDR3 is built from 15 residues. In DNA, the CDR3 is TGTGCCAGCAGCCTCAGCGTGGATTCCTACAATGAGCAGTTCTTC. It is translated as CASSLSVDSYNEQFF.

This sequence joins TRBV5-1 and TRBJ1-1; 7 bases fit TRBD1. The V segment lost 4 bases and the J segment 1 base; nucleotides outside the gene matches: 10. Germline lookup yields CDR1 SGHRS and CDR2 YFSETQ. There are 16 residues in the CDR3. The DNA for the CDR3 is TGCGCCAGCAGCCACCGGGACAGCGGGGGGAACACTGAAGCTTTCTTT. Its protein is CASSHRDSGGNTEAFF.

The chain recombines TRBV11-3 with TRBJ2-7; D perhaps matches TRBD2 (6 bases). This CDR3 is built from 13 residues. Trimming removed 4 bases from V and 2 bases from J, with 9 bases in between. Germline CDR1 SGHNT, CDR2 YENEEA. The CDR3 DNA sequence: TGTGCCAGCAGCTATGGGGAGGCCTACGAGCAGTACTTC. Protein product: CASSYGEAYEQYF.

The CDR3: CAISDWDSSTGELFF. The CDR3 DNA follows: TGTGCCATCAGTGACTGGGACAGCTCCACCGGGGAGCTGTTTTTT. The chain has TRBV10-3 and TRBJ2-2; 7 bases line up with TRBD1. V trimming: 3 bases; J trimming: 4 bases; junction bases outside the gene matches: 5. This CDR3 is 15 amino acids long. Germline V gene sequence: CDR1 ENHRY, CDR2 SYGVKD.

The rearrangement links TRBV28 to TRBJ2-1, with D tentatively TRBD1 (6 bases). Germline V CDR1 and CDR2: MDHEN, SYDVKM. CDR3 length: 13 residues. Trimming took off 6 bases at V and 4 bases at J, with 10 bases between the two ends. DNA for the CDR3: TGTGCCAGCAGACTGACAGGATACAATGAGCAGTTCTTC. Its protein is CASRLTGYNEQFF.

Regarding this clone: Other DNA sequences in the sample encode the same CDR3. The chain is built from TRBV2 and TRBJ1-1, with a tentative D call TRBD1 (6 bases). V lost 6 bases to trimming and J lost 4 bases, with 18 bases between them. The length of the CDR3 is 15 residues. Germline loops: CDR1 SNHLY, CDR2 FYNNEI. The CDR3 sequence is CASRQMTGWGTEAFF. In DNA, the CDR3 is TGTGCCAGCAGGCAAATGACAGGATGGGGCACTGAAGCTTTCTTT.

The gene calls are TRBV14 and TRBJ1-2; D might be TRBD1 (5 bases). V lost 0 bases, J lost 6 bases, and 11 bases lay in between. This CDR3 contains 14 residues. CDR1 is SGHDN and CDR2 is FVKESK in the germline V gene. The CDR3 region is CASSQDMAGDGYTF. CDR3 sequence (DNA): TGTGCCAGCAGCCAAGATATGGCGGGGGATGGCTACACCTTC. Using reference TRBV14 and TRBJ1-2 for the parts outside the CDR3, the full variable domain is EAGVTQFPSHSVIEKGQTVTLRCDPISGHDNLYWYRRVMGKEIKFLLHFVKESKQDESGMPNNRFLAERTGGTYSTLKVQPAELEDSGVYFCASSQDMAGDGYTFGSGTRLTVV.

The genes are TRBV5-4 and TRBJ2-6, with D maybe TRBD2 (6 bases). CDR3 size: 15 residues. Germline-derived CDR1 and CDR2 are SGHNT and YYREEE (reference sequence). Trimming cost V 2 bases and J 1 base, with 7 bases left between them. In DNA form, the CDR3 reads TGTGCCAGCAGCTTCGGGGGTTCTGGGGCCAACGTCCTGACTTTC. Residues: CASSFGGSGANVLTF.

The chain combines TRBV11-1 with TRBJ2-1, with 7 bases matching TRBD2. CDR1 is SGHAT, CDR2 FQDESV, per germline (reference sequence). J lost 7 bases, V lost 1 base, and 10 bases had no gene match. This CDR3 comprises 16 residues. CDR3 in amino acids: CASSLEIRRAGNEQFF. DNA for the CDR3: TGTGCCAGCAGCTTAGAGATCCGAAGAGCGGGAAATGAGCAGTTCTTC.

The chain links TRBV5-6 to TRBJ2-3, with 9 bases matching TRBD1. The CDR3 has 16 residues. The V segment lost 4 bases and the J segment 3 bases; nucleotides outside the gene matches: 9. Germline V gives CDR1 SGHDT, CDR2 YYEEEE. The CDR3 bases are TGTGCCAGCAGCCCTATAGGGACAGGGAGGACAGATACGCAGTATTTT. This codes for CASSPIGTGRTDTQYF.

This sequence joins TRBV4-1 and TRBJ1-1; no definite D call. V dropped 3 bases and J dropped 0 bases, with 23 bases sitting between them. Looked up from germline, CDR1 is MGHRA and CDR2 is YSYEKL. The CDR3 is 19 amino acids. This CDR3 is CASSQAPGGRAPMNTEAFF. The CDR3 nucleotides read TGCGCCAGCAGCCAGGCCCCGGGAGGTCGAGCGCCTATGAACACTGAAGCTTTCTTT.

J is TRBJ2-1 and V is TRBV10-3, with 9 positions matching TRBD2. The CDR3 has 16 residues. V shed 5 bases and J 0 bases; nucleotides not matched to a gene: 5. CDR1 and CDR2 (germline): ENHRY, SYGVKD. The CDR3 DNA follows: TGTGCCATCAGTAGACTAGCGGAGAGCTCCTACAATGAGCAGTTCTTC. Amino acids: CAISRLAESSYNEQFF.

CDR3 region: CASSVDLAGAPHNEQFF. The CDR3 DNA reads TGTGCCAGCAGCGTGGACCTAGCGGGAGCTCCCCACAATGAGCAGTTCTTC. The chain employs TRBV9 and TRBJ2-1; 10 nucleotides line up with TRBD2. CDR3 length equals 17 residues. V gave up 2 bases and J gave up 5 bases; unmatched junction bases: 10. Per germline, CDR1 SGDLS and CDR2 YYNGEE.